This TCR beta chain was sequenced during a study of CD4 T cells in relation to SARS-CoV-2 and coronaviruses. The wider study: ViraFEST: approximately 10-day antigen culture of PBMCs, then TCR beta CDR3 sequencing. Points from the study as a whole: Culture-expanded clones reflect memory recall rather than primary priming during culture. Pre-pandemic and post-infection samples never came from the same donor.

As for this clone: Its antigen remains unidentified.

90,000 to 100,000 naive or memory CD4+ cells were cultured with CEF peptides for around eleven days. Clones were read by immunoSEQ multiplex PCR, and TCRdb kept only the in-frame ones, dropping some. Of tens of thousands of clones listed, 77% are singletons. This CDR3 is built from 13 residues. Germline CDR1 MNHEY, CDR2 SVGAGI. V lost 6 bases to trimming and J lost 5 bases; unmatched junction nucleotides: 7. The chain is built from TRBV6-5 and TRBJ2-7; 7 nucleotides align to TRBD1. The sequencing sample was made of memory CD4+ T cells from PBMCs, cultured in vitro. This TCR was sampled from an adult with COVID-19. The CDR3 protein is CASRTQGSDEQYF. The CDR3 DNA sequence: TGTGCCAGCAGAACACAGGGGTCGGACGAGCAGTACTTC.